The clone carrying this T cell receptor beta chain has only one observation. In germline, CDR1 is LNHDA, CDR2 SQIVND (reference sequence). The CDR3 extends over 16 amino acids. Trimming removed 4 bases from V and 0 bases from J; junction bases left unmatched: 5. The data were taken from a study of cytomegalovirus exposure and HLA in healthy donors. The PCR contained 60 Vbeta and 13 Jbeta primers. Clones were read by immunoSEQ multiplex PCR, and TCRdb kept only the in-frame ones, dropping some. The data show roughly 110,000 clones, roughly 75% seen once. The sample taken for sequencing was PBMCs. The chain joins TRBV19 to TRBJ1-2; TRBD1 matches 10 bases. This clonotype was obtained from a man aged 35-49 years in good health and CMV-seronegative. CDR3 protein: CASSKGQGRANYGYTF. The DNA for the CDR3 is TGTGCCAGTAGTAAGGGACAGGGGCGGGCTAACTATGGCTACACCTTC.